This T cell receptor beta chain came from a study of blood T cell repertoires in COVID-19 (TCRdb year 2020). As for the study more broadly: Samples covering the acute and convalescent phases of COVID-19 were provided by collaborators in the United States, Italy and Spain. The prospective study material was composed of cDNA or gDNA derived from T cells, B-cell-depleted T cells, or PBMCs. The sample metadata nearly always contained a de-identified subject ID, COVID-19 status, age in years and sex. The repertoires were made available in a free public database intended to serve as a resource for research on the immune response to SARS-CoV-2. Samples were obtained from the ongoing ImmuneRACE study (first 160 participants) and from 1,254 subjects provided by 6 global collaborators. The dataset comprised deeply sampled blood TCRbeta repertoires from subjects exposed to, actively infected with, or recovered from COVID-19. Where available, HLA class I and class II types were obtained from metadata supplied by the sample provider rather than from assay-based typing.

Participants in the prospective study were enrolled through a virtual design, were aged roughly 18 to 100 years, and lived in approximately 25 United States geographic areas. In the prospective study, cohorts were assigned on the basis of participant-reported clinical history obtained from a screening survey and a study questionnaire. Recovered participants in ImmuneRACE Cohort 3 were defined by two consecutive negative NP/OP PCR tests, clearance by a healthcare professional, or resolution of symptoms. Each participant in the prospective study had whole blood, serum and a nasopharyngeal or oropharyngeal swab collected by mobile phlebotomists. Over a roughly 2-month period, participants in the prospective study had the option of providing additional blood draws and questionnaires. Prospective study blood samples were shipped either frozen or at room temperature before DNA extraction. TCRbeta CDR3 regions were amplified from genomic DNA using the immunoSEQ Assay, a bias-controlled multiplex PCR. Turning to the authors' computational methods: The number of nucleated cells in each sample was estimated from the amplification of reference gene primers within the assay. To quantify the absolute abundance of each unique TCRbeta CDR3 rearrangement, sequence reads were collapsed and filtered. Productive Simpson clonality was computed per sample as the square root of Simpson's diversity index over productive rearrangements. Imported from immuneACCESS, the table was reduced by TCRdb to in-frame sequences with V and J called. These copies leave out some clones; in studies compared against another copy, an unresolved V gene accounts for under half, and the cause of the remainder is not known. V, J and clone size derive from that table, while D and trimming were established from the DNA sequence. This sample comprises hundreds of thousands of clones, approximately 90% of them detected only once. In total, the top ten clones hold roughly 1.1% of the sample.

In its sample, this clone was seen a few times. This clone's antigen is unknown. Within one base of it there is no much larger clone, and no base qualities were kept. From the cysteine up to the phenylalanine, the CDR3 has a length of 13 residues. The only DNA kept is the CDR3, 39 bases in frame from the first base. From the germline V gene (reference sequence), CDR1 is LNHDA and CDR2 is SQIVND. What the research found in general, with its limitations: How much clinical and demographic metadata was included differed by source and by participant, and the metadata was provided uncurated.

In this chain, TRBV19 is recombined with TRBJ1-1, with no confident D gene call. The TCR sequence derives from a man aged 25-45 years who had recovered from COVID-19. Sequenced sample: PBMCs or T cells enriched from blood (not recorded which). The CDR3 reads as follows: CAAGQYMNTEAFF. The DNA sequence reads TGTGCGGCGGGTCAATACATGAACACTGAAGCTTTCTTT. The entire variable domain, with the stretches around the CDR3 drawn from the reference TRBV19 and TRBJ1-1 proteins, is DGGITQSPKYLFRKEGQNVTLSCEQNLNHDAMYWYRQDPGQGLRLIYYSQIVNDFQKGDIAEGYSVSREKKESFPLTVTSAQKNPTAFYLCAAGQYMNTEAFFGQGTRLTVV.